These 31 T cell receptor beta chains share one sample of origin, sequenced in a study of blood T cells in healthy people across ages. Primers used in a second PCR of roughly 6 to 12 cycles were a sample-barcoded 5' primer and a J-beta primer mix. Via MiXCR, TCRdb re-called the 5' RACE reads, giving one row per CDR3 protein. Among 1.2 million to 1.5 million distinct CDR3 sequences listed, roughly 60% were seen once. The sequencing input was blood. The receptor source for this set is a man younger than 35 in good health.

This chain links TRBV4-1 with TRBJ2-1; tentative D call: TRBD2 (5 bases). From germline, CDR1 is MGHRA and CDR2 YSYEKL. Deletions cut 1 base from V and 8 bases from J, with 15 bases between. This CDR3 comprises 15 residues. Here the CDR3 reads CASSQVTPGIDEQFF. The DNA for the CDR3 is TGCGCCAGCAGCCAAGTGACCCCCGGGATAGATGAGCAGTTCTTC.

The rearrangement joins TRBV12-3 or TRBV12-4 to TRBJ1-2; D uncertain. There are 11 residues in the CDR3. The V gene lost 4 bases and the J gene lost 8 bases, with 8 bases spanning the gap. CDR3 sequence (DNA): TGTGCCAGCAGTTGGACGGGAGGCTACACCTTC. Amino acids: CASSWTGGYTF.

DNA of the CDR3: TGTGCCAGCAGCGCCCGAGCGGCGGGGGTTTTACTCTACGAGCAGTACTTC. This sequence encodes CASSARAAGVLLYEQYF. The chain links TRBV5-6 to TRBJ2-7; 7 bases agree with TRBD2. The CDR3 length is 17 residues. V shed 4 bases, J shed 3 bases, and the junction held 16 bases outside the gene matches. Germline CDR1 and CDR2: SGHDT and YYEEEE.

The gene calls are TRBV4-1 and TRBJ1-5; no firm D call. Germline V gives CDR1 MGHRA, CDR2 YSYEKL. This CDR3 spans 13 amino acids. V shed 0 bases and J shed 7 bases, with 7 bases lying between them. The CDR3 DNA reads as TGCGCCAGCAGCCAAGACTGGCCACAGCCCCAGCATTTT. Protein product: CASSQDWPQPQHF.

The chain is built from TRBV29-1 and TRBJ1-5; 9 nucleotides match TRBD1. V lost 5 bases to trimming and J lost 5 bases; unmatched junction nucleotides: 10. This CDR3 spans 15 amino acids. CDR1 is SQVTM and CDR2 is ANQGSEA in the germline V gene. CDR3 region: CSVLPGTGKDQPQHF. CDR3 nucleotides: TGCAGCGTTTTACCCGGGACAGGGAAGGATCAGCCCCAGCATTTT.

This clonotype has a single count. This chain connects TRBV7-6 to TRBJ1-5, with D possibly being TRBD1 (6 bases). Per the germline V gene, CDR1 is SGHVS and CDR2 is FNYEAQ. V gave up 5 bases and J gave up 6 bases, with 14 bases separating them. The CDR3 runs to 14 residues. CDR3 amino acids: CASSPLQGIQPQHF. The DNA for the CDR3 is TGTGCCAGCAGCCCCCTTCAGGGGATTCAGCCCCAGCATTTT.

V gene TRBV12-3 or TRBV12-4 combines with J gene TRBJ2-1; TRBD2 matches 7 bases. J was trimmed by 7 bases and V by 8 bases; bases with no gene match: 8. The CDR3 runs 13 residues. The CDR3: CASGAGVLNEQFF. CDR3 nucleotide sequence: TGTGCCAGCGGGGCGGGAGTCCTGAATGAGCAGTTCTTC.

CDR3 sequence reads: CASSLEGGGTPTDEQFF. CDR3 DNA: TGCGCCAGCAGCTTGGAAGGTGGTGGGACCCCAACCGATGAGCAGTTCTTC. The chain has TRBV5-1 and TRBJ2-1; the D gene could be TRBD1 or TRBD2 (5 bases each). CDR1 SGHRS and CDR2 YFSETQ come from the germline V gene. V lost 0 bases and J 8 bases, leaving 21 bases between the germline ends. The CDR3 extends over 17 amino acids. Based on the CDR3 plus reference TRBV5-1 and TRBJ2-1, the full variable domain is KAGVTQTPRYLIKTRGQQVTLSCSPISGHRSVSWYQQTPGQGLQFLFEYFSETQRNKGNFPGRFSGRQFSNSRSEMNVSTLELGDSALYLCASSLEGGGTPTDEQFFGPGTRLTVL.

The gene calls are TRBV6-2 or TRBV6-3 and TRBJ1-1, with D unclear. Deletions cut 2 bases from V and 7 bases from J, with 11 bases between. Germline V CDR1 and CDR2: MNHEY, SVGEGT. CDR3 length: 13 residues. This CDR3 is CASSYASRHEAFF. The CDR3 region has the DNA TGTGCCAGCAGTTACGCGTCTCGTCATGAAGCTTTCTTT.

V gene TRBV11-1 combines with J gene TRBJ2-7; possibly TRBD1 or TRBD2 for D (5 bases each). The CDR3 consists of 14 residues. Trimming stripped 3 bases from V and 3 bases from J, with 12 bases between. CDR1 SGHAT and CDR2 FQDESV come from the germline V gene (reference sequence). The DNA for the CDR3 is TGTGCCAGCAGCTTCGGGACCATAAACTACGAGCAGTACTTC. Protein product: CASSFGTINYEQYF.

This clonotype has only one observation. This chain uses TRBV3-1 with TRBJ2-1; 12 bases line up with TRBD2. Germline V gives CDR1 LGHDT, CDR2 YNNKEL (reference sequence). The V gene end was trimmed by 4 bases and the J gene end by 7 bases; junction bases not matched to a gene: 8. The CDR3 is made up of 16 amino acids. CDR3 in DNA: TGTGCCAGCAGCCCTCGAGTTACTAGCGGGAGGAATGAGCAGTTCTTC. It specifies CASSPRVTSGRNEQFF.

CDR3 coding DNA: TGTGCCAGCAGCAGACTAGCGGGAGGGCCCTCTGGGGCCAACGTCCTGACTTTC. Protein sequence: CASSRLAGGPSGANVLTF. This sequence joins TRBV3-1 and TRBJ2-6; 14 bases agree with TRBD2. The trim removed 5 bases at V and 0 bases at J, leaving 3 bases unmatched. The CDR3 spans 18 residues. Germline assignment: CDR1 LGHDT and CDR2 YNNKEL (reference sequence).

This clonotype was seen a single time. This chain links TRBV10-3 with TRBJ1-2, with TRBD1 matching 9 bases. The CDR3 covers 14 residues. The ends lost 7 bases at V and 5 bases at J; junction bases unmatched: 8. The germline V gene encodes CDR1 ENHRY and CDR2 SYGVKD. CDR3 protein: CAITDRGRAYGYTF. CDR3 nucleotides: TGTGCCATCACGGACAGGGGCCGCGCATATGGCTACACCTTC.

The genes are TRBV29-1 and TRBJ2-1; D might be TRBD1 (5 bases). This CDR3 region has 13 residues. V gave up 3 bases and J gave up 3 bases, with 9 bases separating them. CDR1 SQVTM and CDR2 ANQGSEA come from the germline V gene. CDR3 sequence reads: CSVDGASYNEQFF. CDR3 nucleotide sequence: TGCAGCGTTGATGGGGCTAGCTACAATGAGCAGTTCTTC.

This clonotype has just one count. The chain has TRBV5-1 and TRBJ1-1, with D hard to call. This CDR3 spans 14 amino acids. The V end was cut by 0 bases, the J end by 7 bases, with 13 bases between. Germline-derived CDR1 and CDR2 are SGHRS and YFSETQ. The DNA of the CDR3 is TGCGCCAGCAGCTTGGGAGGTAAGGGTGATGAAGCTTTCTTT. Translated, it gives CASSLGGKGDEAFF.

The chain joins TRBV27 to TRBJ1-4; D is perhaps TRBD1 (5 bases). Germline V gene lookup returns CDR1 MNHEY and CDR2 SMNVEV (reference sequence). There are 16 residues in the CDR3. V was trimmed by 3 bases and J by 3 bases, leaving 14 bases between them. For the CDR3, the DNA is TGTGCCAGCAGTTTGGGACTGTCGAGGGCTAATGAAAAACTGTTTTTT. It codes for CASSLGLSRANEKLFF.

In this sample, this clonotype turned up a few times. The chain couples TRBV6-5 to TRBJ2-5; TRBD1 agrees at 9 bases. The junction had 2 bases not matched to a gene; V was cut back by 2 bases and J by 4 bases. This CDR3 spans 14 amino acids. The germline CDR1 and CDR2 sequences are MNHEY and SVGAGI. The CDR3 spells CASSYQDRGETQYF. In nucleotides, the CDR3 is TGTGCCAGCAGTTACCAGGACAGGGGAGAGACCCAGTACTTC.

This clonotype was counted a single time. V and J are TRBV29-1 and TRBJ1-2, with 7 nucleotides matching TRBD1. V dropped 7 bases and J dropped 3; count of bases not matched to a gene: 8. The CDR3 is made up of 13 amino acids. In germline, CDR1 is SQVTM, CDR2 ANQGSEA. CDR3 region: CSEYGTEDYGYTF. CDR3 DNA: TGCAGCGAATACGGGACAGAGGACTATGGCTACACCTTC. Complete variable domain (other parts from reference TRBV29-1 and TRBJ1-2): SAVISQKPSRDICQRGTSLTIQCQVDSQVTMMFWYRQQPGQSLTLIATANQGSEATYESGFVIDKFPISRPNLTFSTLTVSNMSPEDSSIYLCSEYGTEDYGYTFGSGTRLTVV.

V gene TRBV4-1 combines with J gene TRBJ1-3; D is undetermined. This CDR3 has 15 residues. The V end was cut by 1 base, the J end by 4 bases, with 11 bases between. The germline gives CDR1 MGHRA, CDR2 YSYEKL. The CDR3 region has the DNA TGCGCCAGCAGCCAAGTAGAGTCGTCAGGAAACACCATATATTTT. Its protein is CASSQVESSGNTIYF.

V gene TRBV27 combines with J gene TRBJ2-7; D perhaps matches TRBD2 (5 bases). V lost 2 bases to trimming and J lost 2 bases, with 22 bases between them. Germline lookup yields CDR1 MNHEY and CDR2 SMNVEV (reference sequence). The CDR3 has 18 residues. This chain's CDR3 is CASSLKSDQLGLAYEQYF. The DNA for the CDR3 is TGTGCCAGCAGTTTAAAGTCGGACCAACTAGGCTTGGCCTACGAGCAGTACTTC.

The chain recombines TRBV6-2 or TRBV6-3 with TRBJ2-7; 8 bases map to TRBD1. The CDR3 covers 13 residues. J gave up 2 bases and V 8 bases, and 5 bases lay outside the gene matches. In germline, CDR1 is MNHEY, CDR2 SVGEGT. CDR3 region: CASLDRGTYEQYF. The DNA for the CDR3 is TGTGCCAGCTTAGACAGGGGTACCTACGAGCAGTACTTC.

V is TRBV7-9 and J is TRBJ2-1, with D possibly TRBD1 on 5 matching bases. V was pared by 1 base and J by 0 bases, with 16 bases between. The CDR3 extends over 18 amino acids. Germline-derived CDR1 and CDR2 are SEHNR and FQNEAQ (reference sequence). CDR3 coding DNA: TGTGCCAGCAGCTTAGAAAAAGGGGCCGACCGCTCCTACAATGAGCAGTTCTTC. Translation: CASSLEKGADRSYNEQFF. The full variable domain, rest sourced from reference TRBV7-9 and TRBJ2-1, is DTGVSQNPRHKITKRGQNVTFRCDPISEHNRLYWYRQTLGQGPEFLTYFQNEAQLEKSRLLSDRFSAERPKGSFSTLEIQRTEQGDSAMYLCASSLEKGADRSYNEQFFGPGTRLTVL.

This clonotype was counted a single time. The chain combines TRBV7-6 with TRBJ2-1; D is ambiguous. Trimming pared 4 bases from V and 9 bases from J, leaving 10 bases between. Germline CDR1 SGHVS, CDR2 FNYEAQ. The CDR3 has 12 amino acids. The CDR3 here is CASSSSKPEQFF. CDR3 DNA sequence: TGTGCCAGCAGCTCATCCAAGCCTGAGCAGTTCTTC. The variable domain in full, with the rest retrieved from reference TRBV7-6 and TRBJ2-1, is GAGVSQSPRYKVTKRGQDVALRCDPISGHVSLYWYRQALGQGPEFLTYFNYEAQQDKSGLPNDRFSAERPEGSISTLTIQRTEQRDSAMYRCASSSSKPEQFFGPGTRLTVL.

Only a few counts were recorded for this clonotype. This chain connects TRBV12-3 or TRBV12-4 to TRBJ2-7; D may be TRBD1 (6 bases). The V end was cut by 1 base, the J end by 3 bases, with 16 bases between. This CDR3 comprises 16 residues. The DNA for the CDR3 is TGTGCCAGCAGTTTAGGTCAGGGGCCCCATGGCTACGAGCAGTACTTC. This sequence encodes CASSLGQGPHGYEQYF.

CDR3 in amino acids: CASSVPGQGRTGELFF. CDR3 in DNA: TGTGCCAGCAGCGTCCCAGGACAGGGTCGTACCGGGGAGCTGTTTTTT. V gene TRBV5-5 combines with J gene TRBJ2-2; 8 positions match TRBD1. CDR1 is SGHKS, CDR2 YYEKEE, per germline (reference sequence). The CDR3 runs 16 residues. V was pared by 4 bases and J by 5 bases, with 10 bases of the junction left unmatched.

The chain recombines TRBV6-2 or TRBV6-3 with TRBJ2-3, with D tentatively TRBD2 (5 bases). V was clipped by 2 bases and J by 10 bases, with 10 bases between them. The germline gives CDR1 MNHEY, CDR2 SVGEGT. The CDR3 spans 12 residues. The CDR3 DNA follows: TGTGCCAGCAGTTACCGGACTGCGGCGCAGTATTTT. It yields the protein CASSYRTAAQYF.

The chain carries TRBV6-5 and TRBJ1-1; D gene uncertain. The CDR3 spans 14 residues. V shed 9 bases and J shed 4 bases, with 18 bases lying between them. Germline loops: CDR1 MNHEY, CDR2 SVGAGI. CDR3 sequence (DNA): TGTGCCAGTAGTGGAGAGGAGGGAAGCACTGAAGCTTTCTTT. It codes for CASSGEEGSTEAFF.

CDR3 sequence (DNA): TGTGCCAGCGCCGGGGGTTCCTACAATGAGCAGTTCTTC. Its translation: CASAGGSYNEQFF. The gene calls are TRBV7-3 and TRBJ2-1; a possible D gene is TRBD2 (6 bases). The length of the CDR3 is 13 residues. V was pared by 8 bases and J by 1 base, with 9 bases between. Germline V CDR1 and CDR2: SGHTA, FQGTGA.

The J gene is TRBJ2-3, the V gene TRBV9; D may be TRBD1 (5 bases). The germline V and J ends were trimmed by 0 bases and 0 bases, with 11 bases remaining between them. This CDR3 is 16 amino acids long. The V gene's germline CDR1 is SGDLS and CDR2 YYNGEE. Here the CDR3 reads CASSVGGHPSTDTQYF. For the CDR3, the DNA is TGTGCCAGCAGCGTAGGAGGACACCCTAGCACAGATACGCAGTATTTT.

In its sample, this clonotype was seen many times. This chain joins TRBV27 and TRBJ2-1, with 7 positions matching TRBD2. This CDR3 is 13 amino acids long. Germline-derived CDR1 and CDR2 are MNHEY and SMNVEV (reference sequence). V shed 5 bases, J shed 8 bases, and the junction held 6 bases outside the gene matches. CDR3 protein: CASSATSEDEQFF. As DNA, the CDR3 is TGTGCCAGCAGTGCCACTAGCGAGGATGAGCAGTTCTTC.

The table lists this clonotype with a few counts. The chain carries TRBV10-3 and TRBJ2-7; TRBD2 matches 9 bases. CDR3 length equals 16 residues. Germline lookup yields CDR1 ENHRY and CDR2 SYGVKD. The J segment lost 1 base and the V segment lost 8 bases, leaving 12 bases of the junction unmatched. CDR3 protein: CAIGPTVAGASYEQYF. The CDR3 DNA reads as TGTGCCATCGGCCCAACTGTAGCGGGAGCGTCCTACGAGCAGTACTTC.